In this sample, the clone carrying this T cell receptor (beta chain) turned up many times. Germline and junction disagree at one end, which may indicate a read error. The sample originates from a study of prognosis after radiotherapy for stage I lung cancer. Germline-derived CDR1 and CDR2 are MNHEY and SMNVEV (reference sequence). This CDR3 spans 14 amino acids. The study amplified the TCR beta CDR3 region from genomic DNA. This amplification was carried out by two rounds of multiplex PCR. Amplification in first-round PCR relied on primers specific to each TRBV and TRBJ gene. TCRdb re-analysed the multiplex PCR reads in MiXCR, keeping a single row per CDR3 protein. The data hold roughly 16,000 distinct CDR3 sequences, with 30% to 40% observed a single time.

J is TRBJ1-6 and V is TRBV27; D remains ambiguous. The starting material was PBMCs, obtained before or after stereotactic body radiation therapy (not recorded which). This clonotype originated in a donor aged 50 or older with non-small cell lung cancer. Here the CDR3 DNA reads TGTGTCACCTCAGCAACCTCCTATAATTCACCCCCCCACTTT. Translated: CVTSATSYNSPPHF.